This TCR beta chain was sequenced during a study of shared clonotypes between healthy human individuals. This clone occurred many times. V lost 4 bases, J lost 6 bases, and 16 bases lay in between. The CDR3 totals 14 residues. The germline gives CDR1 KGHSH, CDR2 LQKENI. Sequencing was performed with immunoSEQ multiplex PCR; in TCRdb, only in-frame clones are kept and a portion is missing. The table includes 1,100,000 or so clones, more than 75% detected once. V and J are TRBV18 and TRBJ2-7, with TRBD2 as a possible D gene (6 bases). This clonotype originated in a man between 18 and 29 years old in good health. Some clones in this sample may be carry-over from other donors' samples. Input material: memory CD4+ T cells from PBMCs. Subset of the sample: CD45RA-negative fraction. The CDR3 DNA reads TGTGCCAGCTCACAGGGAATTGTTAGCGGCGAGCAGTACTTC. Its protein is CASSQGIVSGEQYF.